Listed below are T cell receptor beta chains from one sample, sequenced in a study of blood T cells in healthy people across ages. One entry per CDR3 protein, called by TCRdb with MiXCR from the 5' RACE reads. This table holds approximately 800,000 distinct CDR3 sequences, roughly 35% found once. The sample consisted of blood. The receptors originated from a man aged 18 to 30 in good health. CDR3s include the opening cysteine and the closing phenylalanine or tryptophan. D genes are given only for firm matches. Rows give clone size only sometimes, using once, few, many, or a class for an expanded clone.

cdr3_aa cdr3_nt d_call j_call v_call clone_size
CSAQTWTAVDGYTF TGCAGTGCGCAGACTTGGACGGCCGTCGATGGCTACACCTTC . TRBJ1-2 TRBV20-1 many
CASSVERQETQYF TGTGCCAGCAGCGTAGAGCGGCAAGAGACCCAGTACTTC . TRBJ2-5 TRBV13 few
CASSLATGGPQETQFF TGTGCCAGCAGCTTAGCGACAGGGGGCCCTCAAGAGACCCAGTTCTTC TRBD1 TRBJ2-1 TRBV7-2 few
CASSPGPNNEQFF TGTGCCAGCAGTCCGGGACCTAACAATGAGCAGTTCTTC . TRBJ2-1 TRBV12-3/TRBV12-4 many
CASSLDGDRNGANVLTF TGTGCCAGCAGCTTAGATGGGGACAGAAACGGGGCCAACGTCCTGACTTTC TRBD1 TRBJ2-6 TRBV11-2 .
CASSRASDGYTF TGTGCCAGCAGCCGGGCATCGGACGGCTACACCTTC . TRBJ1-2 TRBV12-3/TRBV12-4 .
CATSFQRAIGETQYF TGTGCCACCAGCTTCCAGAGGGCTATTGGAGAGACCCAGTACTTC . TRBJ2-5 TRBV15 .
CASSEMGSNEKLFF TGTGCCAGCAGTGAGATGGGGAGTAATGAAAAACTGTTTTTT . TRBJ1-4 TRBV2 few
CASRREGTSSYEQYF TGTGCCAGCAGGAGAGAAGGGACTAGCTCCTACGAGCAGTACTTC TRBD2 TRBJ2-7 TRBV25-1 .
CASSEGDAVTYEQYF TGTGCCAGCAGTGAAGGTGACGCAGTTACCTACGAGCAGTACTTC . TRBJ2-7 TRBV6-1 .